This T cell receptor (beta chain) originates from a study of cytomegalovirus exposure and HLA in healthy donors. Findings and caveats of the study: Equally common other TCR beta chains were less clonally expanded than HLA-associated ones, a later analysis found.

The primer mix had 60 Vbeta and 13 Jbeta primers. Using immunoSEQ multiplex PCR, the repertoire was profiled, and TCRdb retains in-frame clones only, with some absent. This sample has over 150,000 clones, with 75% to 85% found just once. This CDR3 region has 15 residues. Deletions cut 4 bases from V and 0 bases from J, with 13 bases between. The germline gives CDR1 SGHDT, CDR2 YYEEEE. Comments on this clone: Antigen: not known.

The J gene is TRBJ1-2, the V gene TRBV5-6; possible D gene TRBD1, 6 bases. Specimen: PBMCs. The receptor was isolated from a man aged 25 to 40 in good health and CMV-seronegative. CDR3 nucleotide sequence: TGTGCCAGCAGCCCAGGGGCCCGAGCTAACTATGGCTACACCTTC. Protein sequence: CASSPGARANYGYTF. Full variable domain (rest looked up from reference TRBV5-6 and TRBJ1-2): DAGVTQSPTHLIKTRGQQVTLRCSPKSGHDTVSWYQQALGQGPQFIFQYYEEEERQRGNFPDRFSGHQFPNYSSELNVNALLLGDSALYLCASSPGARANYGYTFGSGTRLTVV.